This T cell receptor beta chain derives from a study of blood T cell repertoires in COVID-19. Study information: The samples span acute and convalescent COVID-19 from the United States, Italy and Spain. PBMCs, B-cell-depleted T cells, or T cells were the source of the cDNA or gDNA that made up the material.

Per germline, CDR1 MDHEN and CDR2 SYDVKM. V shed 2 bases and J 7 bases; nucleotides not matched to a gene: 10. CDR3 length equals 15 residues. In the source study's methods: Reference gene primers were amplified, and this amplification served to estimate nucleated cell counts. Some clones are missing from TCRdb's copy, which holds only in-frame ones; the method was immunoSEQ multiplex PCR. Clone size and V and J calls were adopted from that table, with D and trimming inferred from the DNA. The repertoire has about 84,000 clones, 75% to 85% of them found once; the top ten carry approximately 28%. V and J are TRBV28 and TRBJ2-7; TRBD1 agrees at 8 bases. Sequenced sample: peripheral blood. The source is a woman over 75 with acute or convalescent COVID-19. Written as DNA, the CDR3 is TGTGCCAGCAGTTTAGGGGCAGGGGGCGCGGGGGAGCAGTACTTC. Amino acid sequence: CASSLGAGGAGEQYF.